This T cell receptor beta chain was observed in a study of blood T cell repertoires in COVID-19. Study-wide background: Italy, Spain and the United States were the sources of the convalescent and acute COVID-19 samples. T cells, B-cell-depleted T cells, or PBMCs provided the cDNA or gDNA that served as material.

Trimming removed 6 bases from V and 1 base from J, with 16 bases in between. This CDR3 is built from 16 residues. Germline V gene lookup returns CDR1 SGDLS and CDR2 YYNGEE. Original analysis: Cell counts per sample came from amplifying reference gene primers. Sequenced by immunoSEQ multiplex PCR; TCRdb stores in-frame clones only, minus some. The V and J calls and the clone size are those of that table, but D and trimming were determined from the DNA. The sample has roughly 200,000 clones, about 86% seen once. The TCR was taken from a man in his fifties or sixties who had recovered from COVID-19. The sequenced material came from peripheral blood. The chain couples TRBV9 to TRBJ2-2, with a tentative D call TRBD1 (5 bases). This CDR3 reads CASTSRAEMNTGELFF. The CDR3 region has the DNA TGTGCCAGCACCTCCAGGGCGGAAATGAACACCGGGGAGCTGTTTTTT.